Included here is one TCR beta chain sequence, with context. Its antigen remains unknown. This sample is part of a study of T cells in narcolepsy. Broader study findings: Autoreactive clone sequences were missing from some blood memory CD4+ repertoires. Blood of same and different patients, but not healthy controls, reportedly held recurring autoreactive clonotypes.

Sequencing was performed with immunoSEQ multiplex PCR; in TCRdb, only in-frame clones are kept and a portion is missing. This table holds about 25,000 clones, about four fifths found once. The CDR3 runs to 15 residues. Germline values: CDR1 SGHNT, CDR2 YYREEE (reference sequence). The gene calls are TRBV5-4 and TRBJ2-5, with unresolved D. The J call may be in error: the DNA end matches TRBJ2-7 better. The source material was CD45RA- memory CD4+ T cells from PBMCs. The source of this sequence is a human donor with narcolepsy. CDR3: CASSPPGDLSYEQYF. Here the CDR3 DNA reads TGTGCCAGCAGCCCCCCCGGCGATCTATCCTACGAGCAGTACTTC.